This T cell receptor beta chain was captured by sequencing in a study of neurological immune-mediated disorders. General study results and limits: No CDR3 amino acid sequences recurred among expanded clones across subjects, suggesting private repertoires in all groups. HTLV-1-associated myelopathy ranked highest for TCR clonal expansion and multiple sclerosis lowest, beneath healthy controls.

The authors produced cDNA by 5'RACE using 10-nucleotide random UMIs. Using its own MiXCR run on the 5' RACE reads, TCRdb lists one record per CDR3 protein. The sample lists approximately 36,000 distinct CDR3 sequences, more than 9.5% occurring once. This clonotype has ten or more counts. Its antigen is unidentified. Time point of the sample: technical triplicate 1. The unsorted libraries were made from 2 million PBMCs kept at -80 C. This clonotype originated in a man in his fifties or sixties with HTLV-1-associated myelopathy (HAM/TSP). The sequenced sample consisted of PBMCs.

The CDR3 DNA sequence: TGTGCCAGCAGGCACCGGACTAGCGGGACCTACTCCTACAATGAGCAGTTCTTC. It specifies CASRHRTSGTYSYNEQFF. V is TRBV28 and J is TRBJ2-1; 12 bases match TRBD2. Germline V gene lookup returns CDR1 MDHEN and CDR2 SYDVKM. The CDR3 totals 18 residues. J was trimmed by 0 bases and V by 6 bases; bases with no gene match: 9.